This TCR beta chain was sequenced during a study of memory CD4+ T cells and cytomegalovirus serostatus. The CDR3 covers 15 residues. Single viable CD3+CD4+CD8-CD45RO+ cells were sorted as the memory CD4+ T cells. Only in-frame clones appear in the TCRdb table, and some are missing; sequencing was by immunoSEQ multiplex PCR. The repertoire holds almost 45,000 clones, with 79% as singletons. The receptor was isolated from an adult in good health and CMV-seronegative. The sample consisted of memory CD4+ T cells from blood. The chain carries TRBV21-1 and TRBJ2-1. TRBV21-1 is shown as a pseudogene. In DNA, the CDR3 is TGTGCCAGCAGCAAAAAGGGGAGCTCCTACAATGAGCAGTTCTTC. It yields the protein CASSKKGSSYNEQFF.